This T cell receptor beta chain was sequenced during a study of molecular identifiers for immune sequencing clone quantification. Overall study findings and caveats: Clone sizes could be underestimated for highly expanded clones when identical TCR molecules share a barcode. The study found clones above 20 RNA copies held over 97% of effector molecules and under 1% in naive cells.

This clonotype has only a few counts. Antigen unknown. TCRdb passed the PCR reads through MiXCR, listing each CDR3 protein once. The sample comprises approximately 550,000 distinct CDR3 sequences, approximately 25% of which are singletons, and around 0.78% rests with the top ten. Sorting selected naive CD8 T cells with a CD8+CD4-CCR7+CD45RA+ phenotype. Sequencing input: naive CD8+ T cells from blood, with Jurkat cell RNA spiked in. The sample's subset: FACS-sorted CD8+CD4-CCR7+CD45RA+ naive T cells. The TCR was taken from a human donor in good health. Some libraries in this study had Jurkat cell RNA spiked in.

Here the CDR3 DNA reads TGTGCCTGGAGTGTTCGGGGGGTGAACACTGAAGCTTTCTTT. Translating it yields CAWSVRGVNTEAFF. This chain links TRBV30 with TRBJ1-1; a weak D match, TRBD1 (5 bases). The V gene's germline CDR1 is GTSNPN and CDR2 SVGIG (reference sequence). The length of the CDR3 is 14 residues. Trimming removed 0 bases from V and 0 bases from J, with 8 bases in between.